Presented here are 9 T cell receptor beta chains from one specimen sequenced in a study of cytomegalovirus exposure and HLA in healthy donors. Vbeta (60) and Jbeta (13) primers were used in the PCR. TCRdb's table, derived via immunoSEQ multiplex PCR, lists solely in-frame clones and lacks some. The sample holds about 110,000 clones, around 77% seen once. The sequenced sample was PBMCs. The receptors derive from a human donor in good health.

This clone showed up just once. This sequence joins TRBV18 and TRBJ1-4, with a weak D call TRBD1 (6 bases). V gave up 4 bases and J gave up 7 bases, with 19 bases separating them. The CDR3 has 16 residues. CDR1 is KGHSH, CDR2 LQKENI, per germline. CDR3 DNA sequence: TGTGCCAGCTCACGGTCGTTGGGGGGGCTGGGTGAAAAACTGTTTTTT. This translates into CASSRSLGGLGEKLFF.

The chain carries TRBV6-1 and TRBJ1-2; no firm D call. The ends were cut back, 0 bases at V and 2 bases at J, with 7 bases in the middle. The CDR3 runs to 14 residues. Germline V gene lookup returns CDR1 MNHNS and CDR2 SASEGT. CDR3 nucleotides: TGTGCCAGCAGTGAAGCTGGAGGGAACTATGGCTACACCTTC. It encodes CASSEAGGNYGYTF.

The chain employs TRBV5-1 and TRBJ2-1, with 10 bases aligning to TRBD2. Losses at the gene ends were 5 bases for V and 8 bases for J; bases not matched to a gene: 10. Per the germline V gene, CDR1 is SGHRS and CDR2 is YFSETQ. The CDR3 has 15 residues. This chain's CDR3 is CASRPTSGIRDEQFF. The DNA of the CDR3 is TGCGCCAGCAGACCTACTAGCGGGATCCGAGATGAGCAGTTCTTC.

V and J are TRBV6-5 and TRBJ1-2; D perhaps matches TRBD1 (6 bases). CDR3 length: 15 amino acids. V gave up 2 bases and J gave up 0 bases, with 10 bases separating them. Looked up from germline, CDR1 is MNHEY and CDR2 is SVGAGI. The CDR3 DNA follows: TGTGCCAGCAGTTACCCCGGACAGACTAACTATGGCTACACCTTC. It yields the protein CASSYPGQTNYGYTF.

This chain uses TRBV14 with TRBJ1-2; perhaps TRBD1 as D (5 bases). The V and J ends lost 1 base and 5 bases respectively, with 11 bases between them. Germline CDR1 SGHDN, CDR2 FVKESK. There are 14 residues in the CDR3. CDR3 residues: CASSQVREGYGYTF. CDR3 in DNA: TGTGCCAGCAGCCAAGTCAGGGAGGGATATGGCTACACCTTC.

This rearrangement joins TRBV28 to TRBJ1-1; D remains ambiguous. Germline lookup yields CDR1 MDHEN and CDR2 SYDVKM. CDR3 length: 14 residues. V shed 4 bases and J shed 3 bases, with 12 bases lying between them. The CDR3 here is CASSSGTFYTEAFF. The DNA of the CDR3 is TGTGCCAGCAGTTCAGGCACATTTTACACTGAAGCTTTCTTT.

This rearrangement joins TRBV7-9 to TRBJ1-4; no clear D. This CDR3 contains 13 residues. V was clipped by 2 bases and J by 8 bases, with 9 bases between them. The germline V gene encodes CDR1 SEHNR and CDR2 FQNEAQ (reference sequence). The CDR3 is CASSLREGEKLFF. The CDR3 DNA follows: TGTGCCAGCAGCTTACGGGAAGGGGAAAAACTGTTTTTT.

The chain combines TRBV7-8 with TRBJ1-5; 7 bases line up with TRBD1. In germline, CDR1 is SGHVS, CDR2 FQNEAQ. J gave up 6 bases and V 1 base, and 3 bases lay outside the gene matches. CDR3 size: 14 residues. CDR3 DNA sequence: TGTGCCAGCAGCTTAGTGGCAGGGGGTCAGCCCCAGCATTTT. Protein sequence: CASSLVAGGQPQHF.

The count of this clone is one. This chain connects TRBV18 to TRBJ2-7, with 7 nucleotides matching TRBD2. Germline CDR1 reads KGHSH; CDR2 reads LQKENI. CDR3 length: 16 amino acids. V lost 4 bases, J lost 1 base, and 10 bases stayed unmatched. CDR3 coding DNA: TGTGCCAGCTCACTACCCCCGGAACTAGCGTCCTACGAGCAGTACTTC. It codes for CASSLPPELASYEQYF.